This T cell receptor (beta chain) was sequenced for a study of T cell responses to AZD1222 COVID-19 vaccine. At the level of the study: Pooled together were second doses at about 4 or about 12 weeks.

CDR3 length: 11 residues. CDR1 is SNHLY and CDR2 is FYNNEI in the germline V gene. V lost 4 bases to trimming and J lost 8 bases, with 6 bases between them. Sequencing was performed with immunoSEQ multiplex PCR; in TCRdb, only in-frame clones are kept and a portion is missing. Altogether roughly 110,000 clones are present, around 81% being singletons, with the ten largest covering approximately 9.4%. About this clone: Its antigen is not known.

Findings of the study overall: There were mostly white British donors and more females than males, and clonal diversity was possibly underestimated.

This TCR came from an adult in good health. The chain carries TRBV2 and TRBJ2-1; D gene uncertain. Source: peripheral blood, taken on day 0 of AZD1222 vaccination. The CDR3 DNA reads TGTGCCAGCAGTGTGTGGGATGAGCAGTTCTTC. Protein product: CASSVWDEQFF.